One sample yielded the 30 T cell receptor beta chains listed below, sequenced in a study of cytomegalovirus exposure and HLA in healthy donors. Primers: 60 Vbeta forward and 13 Jbeta reverse. Clones were read by immunoSEQ multiplex PCR, and TCRdb kept only the in-frame ones, dropping some. Here the sample spans roughly 100,000 clones, roughly 72% being singletons. The source material was PBMCs. The receptors shown here come from a woman aged 18-29 years in good health and CMV-seropositive.

The chain carries TRBV13 and TRBJ2-7; 13 nucleotides agree with TRBD2. Germline trimming cut 5 bases from V and 6 bases from J; bases unmatched to any gene: 10. The CDR3 is made up of 16 amino acids. Germline V gives CDR1 PRHDT, CDR2 FYEKMQ (reference sequence). This CDR3 reads CASSPERTSGSGEQYF. The CDR3, as DNA: TGTGCCAGCAGCCCAGAGCGGACTAGCGGGAGCGGCGAGCAGTACTTC.

The V call is TRBV19, the J call TRBJ1-5, with TRBD1 as a possible D gene (5 bases). Germline V gene lookup returns CDR1 LNHDA and CDR2 SQIVND (reference sequence). Between the trimmed V and J ends, which lost 9 bases and 2 bases, there was a span of 14 bases. The CDR3 totals 14 residues. In DNA form, the CDR3 reads TGTGCCAGCCGGCAGGGTTTGGGCAATCAGCCCCAGCATTTT. Amino acids: CASRQGLGNQPQHF.

V and J are TRBV6-6 and TRBJ2-7; no clear D gene. The CDR3 loop spans 12 amino acids. CDR1 is MNHNY, CDR2 SVGAGI, per germline (reference sequence). Trimming left V 5 bases short and J 2 bases short, with 7 bases between. CDR3 sequence: CASSQQTYEQYF. CDR3 coding DNA: TGTGCCAGCAGTCAACAGACCTACGAGCAGTACTTC.

The V and J genes are TRBV5-6 and TRBJ1-3; 8 nucleotides match TRBD1. CDR1 SGHDT and CDR2 YYEEEE come from the germline V gene. Trimming cost V 1 base and J 2 bases; bases outside gene matches: 14. This CDR3 comprises 19 residues. DNA for the CDR3: TGTGCCAGCAGCTTGTGGGGAGCAGGGGGCGCGTCTGCTGGAAACACCATATATTTT. It translates to CASSLWGAGGASAGNTIYF.

This clone was counted once. The V gene is TRBV5-1, the J gene TRBJ2-7; TRBD1 agrees at 9 bases. Per the germline V gene, CDR1 is SGHRS and CDR2 is YFSETQ. The junction had 11 bases not matched to a gene; V was cut back by 0 bases and J by 7 bases. The CDR3 covers 16 residues. The chain's CDR3 is CASSLEITGGEGEQYF. In nucleotides, the CDR3 is TGCGCCAGCAGCTTGGAGATCACAGGGGGCGAAGGGGAGCAGTACTTC.

This chain connects TRBV28 to TRBJ1-2; 8 bases fit TRBD1. The germline V gene has CDR1 MDHEN and CDR2 SYDVKM. V shed 6 bases and J 4 bases; nucleotides not matched to a gene: 16. This CDR3 has 17 residues. CDR3 coding DNA: TGTGCCAGCAGCAAACGAACCTACAGGGGGAGAGGCTATGGCTACACCTTC. Its protein product is CASSKRTYRGRGYGYTF.

The chain links TRBV2 to TRBJ2-1, with 13 bases lining up with TRBD2. CDR1 is SNHLY, CDR2 FYNNEI, per germline. CDR3 length: 18 residues. V dropped 10 bases and J dropped 0; count of bases not matched to a gene: 12. CDR3 amino acids: CATWGARTSGSSYNEQFF. The CDR3 coding sequence is TGTGCCACATGGGGGGCCAGGACTAGCGGGAGCTCCTACAATGAGCAGTTCTTC.

This clone was found once. V usage is TRBV6-5 and J usage is TRBJ1-1; D unclear. The CDR3 has 15 amino acids. Between the trimmed V and J ends, which lost 5 bases and 9 bases, there was a span of 22 bases. CDR1 and CDR2 (germline): MNHEY, SVGAGI. The CDR3 reads CASSDFGEGRPQAFF. CDR3 nucleotide sequence: TGTGCCAGCAGTGACTTCGGGGAGGGTAGGCCCCAAGCTTTCTTT.

Turning to this clone: The junction does not match germline at one end; this may be a read error. The rearrangement uses TRBV5-1 and TRBJ1-3, with TRBD1 identical over 7 bases. The CDR3 contains 14 residues. Per the germline V gene, CDR1 is SGHRS and CDR2 is YFSETQ. The CDR3 is CASSSTGDGDTIYF. Written as DNA, the CDR3 is TGCGCCAGCAGCTCTACAGGGGATGGAGACACCATATATTTT.

V usage is TRBV9 and J usage is TRBJ1-1, with D uncertain. The CDR3 length is 15 residues. Trimming removed 0 bases from V and 2 bases from J, with 11 bases in between. The V gene's germline CDR1 is SGDLS and CDR2 YYNGEE. The CDR3 DNA reads TGTGCCAGCAGCGTAGGGGCGGGCACTAACACTGAAGCTTTCTTT. Residues: CASSVGAGTNTEAFF.

This chain uses TRBV29-1 with TRBJ2-3; 9 bases fit TRBD2. The germline V gene has CDR1 SQVTM and CDR2 ANQGSEA. The CDR3 has 17 amino acids. Trimming at V came to 1 base and at J to 1 base, leaving 9 bases not matched to a gene. The chain's CDR3 is CSVEVELAGYRTDTQYF. CDR3 in DNA: TGCAGCGTTGAAGTAGAACTAGCGGGTTACCGCACAGATACGCAGTATTTT.

This rearrangement joins TRBV4-1 to TRBJ2-7; unclear D gene. Germline V gene sequence: CDR1 MGHRA, CDR2 YSYEKL. This CDR3 spans 14 amino acids. The V end lost 4 bases, the J end lost 2 bases, and 12 bases lay between the germline ends. DNA for the CDR3: TGCGCCAGCAGCCCAGCCCCGGCGGCCTACGAGCAGTACTTC. Encoded protein: CASSPAPAAYEQYF.

This clone was seen a handful of times. The chain is built from TRBV11-1 and TRBJ1-2, with 8 bases that match TRBD1. Germline-derived CDR1 and CDR2 are SGHAT and FQDESV (reference sequence). This CDR3 region has 14 residues. J was trimmed by 5 bases and V by 2 bases; bases with no gene match: 4. The CDR3 DNA sequence: TGTGCCAGCAGCTTACAGGGGGCCTTGTATGGCTACACCTTC. Its protein product is CASSLQGALYGYTF. The variable domain in full, with the rest retrieved from reference TRBV11-1 and TRBJ1-2, is EAEVAQSPRYKITEKSQAVAFWCDPISGHATLYWYRQILGQGPELLVQFQDESVVDDSQLPKDRFSAERLKGVDSTLKIQPAELGDSAMYLCASSLQGALYGYTFGSGTRLTVV.

This chain connects TRBV28 to TRBJ1-1; D might be TRBD1 (5 bases). CDR3 length: 13 amino acids. Germline V lookup: CDR1 MDHEN, CDR2 SYDVKM. V was clipped by 6 bases and J by 5 bases, with 13 bases between them. DNA for the CDR3: TGTGCCAGCAGGGGGACGGCGGGAACTGAAGCTTTCTTT. This encodes CASRGTAGTEAFF.

The rearrangement uses TRBV29-1 and TRBJ2-3, with D tentatively TRBD2 (5 bases). Looked up from germline, CDR1 is SQVTM and CDR2 is ANQGSEA. Trimming took 6 bases from V and 0 from J, leaving 13 bases between them. The CDR3 extends over 14 amino acids. For the CDR3, the DNA is TGCAGCGTCCCTAGAGGACTGAGCACAGATACGCAGTATTTT. Residues: CSVPRGLSTDTQYF.

The chain couples TRBV18 to TRBJ2-7; TRBD2 matches at 8 bases. Germline CDR1 reads KGHSH; CDR2 reads LQKENI. J gave up 0 bases and V 5 bases, and 9 bases lay outside the gene matches. The length of the CDR3 is 16 residues. In DNA form, the CDR3 reads TGTGCCAGCTCATCTTCAACCGGGACTAGCTCCTACGAGCAGTACTTC. It is translated as CASSSSTGTSSYEQYF.

The rearrangement uses TRBV6-1 and TRBJ2-7; the match to TRBD2 covers 7 bases. Germline values: CDR1 MNHNS, CDR2 SASEGT. Unmatched junction bases numbered 5, after V lost 4 bases and J lost 2 bases. The CDR3 consists of 14 residues. In DNA, the CDR3 is TGTGCCAGCAGTGTCGGGACTAAGACCTACGAGCAGTACTTC. This gives the protein CASSVGTKTYEQYF.

CDR3: CASSFLGQMTEAFF. The DNA for the CDR3 is TGTGCCAGCAGTTTTCTGGGACAGATGACTGAAGCTTTCTTT. The chain combines TRBV28 with TRBJ1-1; TRBD1 matches at 7 bases. The CDR3 covers 14 residues. CDR1 and CDR2 (germline): MDHEN, SYDVKM. V shed 3 bases, J shed 5 bases, and the junction held 6 bases outside the gene matches. The full variable domain, its missing parts supplied by reference TRBV28 and TRBJ1-1, is DVKVTQSSRYLVKRTGEKVFLECVQDMDHENMFWYRQDPGLGLRLIYFSYDVKMKEKGDIPEGYSVSREKKERFSLILESASTNQTSMYLCASSFLGQMTEAFFGQGTRLTVV.

This chain uses TRBV30 with TRBJ2-5, with TRBD1 matching 8 bases. V dropped 3 bases and J dropped 7; count of bases not matched to a gene: 10. The germline gives CDR1 GTSNPN, CDR2 SVGIG (reference sequence). The CDR3 consists of 14 residues. In DNA form, the CDR3 reads TGTGCCTGGAGGGGGGACAGGCGAGGGGGGACCCAGTACTTC. Amino acid sequence: CAWRGDRRGGTQYF.

This rearrangement joins TRBV28 to TRBJ2-1; D gene ambiguous. The germline CDR1 and CDR2 sequences are MDHEN and SYDVKM. Trimming removed 3 bases at V and 9 bases at J, with 12 bases between. CDR3 length: 13 residues. The CDR3 reads CASSLTRRSEQFF. CDR3 bases: TGTGCCAGCAGTTTGACCCGGCGGAGTGAGCAGTTCTTC.

The chain carries TRBV13 and TRBJ2-5; D gene uncertain. The CDR3 covers 11 residues. CDR1 is PRHDT, CDR2 FYEKMQ, per germline (reference sequence). V dropped 9 bases and J dropped 5 bases, with 10 bases sitting between them. The CDR3 protein is CAREEAETQYF. CDR3 DNA: TGTGCCAGGGAAGAGGCGGAGACCCAGTACTTC.

V gene TRBV14 combines with J gene TRBJ1-1; possible D gene TRBD1, 5 bases. Trimming shortened V by 5 bases and J by 10 bases, and 17 bases separated the two germline ends. CDR1 and CDR2 from the germline V gene are SGHDN and FVKESK. The CDR3 has 13 amino acids. CDR3 sequence: CASSSGLANRAFF. In DNA, the CDR3 is TGTGCCAGCAGCTCGGGACTCGCCAATAGAGCTTTCTTT.

This chain links TRBV28 with TRBJ2-3; 8 bases line up with TRBD2. Germline V lookup: CDR1 MDHEN, CDR2 SYDVKM. The CDR3 runs 16 residues. Germline trimming cut 5 bases from V and 1 base from J; bases unmatched to any gene: 8. CDR3 protein: CASSPIAGRGTDTQYF. Written as DNA, the CDR3 is TGTGCCAGCAGTCCCATAGCGGGACGGGGCACAGATACGCAGTATTTT. Looking up the rest from reference TRBV28 and TRBJ2-3 gives the full variable domain: DVKVTQSSRYLVKRTGEKVFLECVQDMDHENMFWYRQDPGLGLRLIYFSYDVKMKEKGDIPEGYSVSREKKERFSLILESASTNQTSMYLCASSPIAGRGTDTQYFGPGTRLTVL.

The V call is TRBV11-1, the J call TRBJ2-7; perhaps TRBD1 as D (7 bases). The CDR3 length is 14 residues. CDR1 and CDR2 (germline): SGHAT, FQDESV (reference sequence). Trimming left V 1 base short and J 2 bases short, with 9 bases between. In nucleotides, the CDR3 is TGTGCCAGCAGCTTAGGCGGGACAGCCTACGAGCAGTACTTC. It is translated as CASSLGGTAYEQYF.

The V and J genes are TRBV13 and TRBJ1-5, with no clear D. The CDR3 consists of 14 residues. The germline gives CDR1 PRHDT, CDR2 FYEKMQ (reference sequence). Between the trimmed V and J ends, which lost 5 bases and 5 bases, there was a span of 13 bases. The CDR3 spells CASSPPGFDQPQHF. Here the CDR3 DNA reads TGTGCCAGCAGCCCCCCCGGGTTCGATCAGCCCCAGCATTTT.

This clone has a handful of counts. The CDR3 loop is CASSLRVTWVATNEKLFF. As DNA, the CDR3 is TGTGCCAGCAGCTTACGGGTGACTTGGGTAGCAACTAATGAAAAACTGTTTTTT. The V call is TRBV7-2, the J call TRBJ1-4, with D unclear. The length of the CDR3 is 18 residues. Germline-derived CDR1 and CDR2 are SGHTA and FQGNSA. The V and J ends lost 2 bases and 0 bases respectively, with 16 bases between them.

This clone was observed a handful of times. The rearrangement joins TRBV7-6 to TRBJ2-1, with D unclear. CDR3 size: 14 residues. Germline V gives CDR1 SGHVS, CDR2 FNYEAQ. V shed 5 bases and J shed 2 bases, with 10 bases lying between them. CDR3 region: CASSQAGAYNEQFF. The DNA for the CDR3 is TGTGCCAGCAGCCAGGCTGGCGCCTACAATGAGCAGTTCTTC.

V and J are TRBV6-1 and TRBJ2-2, with 10 bases aligning to TRBD2. The CDR3 extends over 16 amino acids. V was pared by 2 bases and J by 7 bases, with 7 bases of the junction left unmatched. Germline V gene data show CDR1 as MNHNS and CDR2 as SASEGT. The DNA of the CDR3 is TGTGCCAGCAGTGAAAGGAGCGGGAGGGCCAACGGGGAGCTGTTTTTT. It translates to CASSERSGRANGELFF.

V gene TRBV29-1 combines with J gene TRBJ1-2; TRBD1 aligns across 7 bases. The CDR3 sequence is 12 residues long. Germline V lookup: CDR1 SQVTM, CDR2 ANQGSEA. V trimming: 3 bases; J trimming: 3 bases; junction bases outside the gene matches: 1. The CDR3 reads CSVDRGDYGYTF. CDR3 nucleotides: TGCAGCGTTGACAGGGGGGACTATGGCTACACCTTC.

The CDR3 DNA follows: TGTGCCAGCAGTCCCCTCTCGGGAGCGTGGGAGACCCAGTACTTC. The encoded protein is CASSPLSGAWETQYF. The rearrangement joins TRBV28 to TRBJ2-5; D might be TRBD2 (6 bases). CDR3 length equals 15 residues. The V end lost 5 bases, the J end lost 5 bases, and 18 bases lay between the germline ends. CDR1 and CDR2 (germline): MDHEN, SYDVKM.